The 6 T cell receptor beta chains given below trace back to one sample, sequenced in a study of T cell responses to AZD1222 COVID-19 vaccine. Repertoires were generated with immunoSEQ multiplex PCR, while TCRdb's copy carries only in-frame clones and drops some. Of 110,000 to 150,000 clones in the sample, 88% were seen once. This material consisted of peripheral blood, taken on day 0 of AZD1222 vaccination. These receptors all stem from an adult in good health.

CDR3 sequence reads: CASSLWVGEKLFF. The CDR3 DNA reads TGTGCCAGCAGCTTATGGGTGGGGGAAAAACTGTTTTTT. The chain employs TRBV11-2 and TRBJ1-4, with unresolved D. The CDR3 spans 13 residues. The germline gives CDR1 SGHAT, CDR2 FQNNGV. Trimming shortened V by 2 bases and J by 8 bases, and 9 bases separated the two germline ends.

This chain connects TRBV28 to TRBJ1-5; TRBD1 is a possible D gene (5 bases). Trimming left V 8 bases short and J 0 bases short, with 14 bases between. Germline CDR1 reads MDHEN; CDR2 reads SYDVKM. CDR3 length: 15 amino acids. CDR3 in DNA: TGTGCCAGCGGGACTGGCGGGGATAGCAATCAGCCCCAGCATTTT. It specifies CASGTGGDSNQPQHF.

The chain joins TRBV7-2 to TRBJ1-2; D gene ambiguous. The V and J ends lost 1 base and 0 bases respectively, with 6 bases between them. The CDR3 consists of 14 residues. CDR1 and CDR2 (germline): SGHTA, FQGNSA. The CDR3 DNA follows: TGTGCCAGCAGCTTAGTAAGTGCTAACTATGGCTACACCTTC. Translating gives CASSLVSANYGYTF. Filled out from reference TRBV7-2 and TRBJ1-2, the complete variable domain reads GAGVSQSPSNKVTEKGKDVELRCDPISGHTALYWYRQSLGQGLEFLIYFQGNSAPDKSGLPSDRFSAERTGGSVSTLTIQRTQQEDSAVYLCASSLVSANYGYTFGSGTRLTVV.

The V gene is TRBV6-2 or TRBV6-3, the J gene TRBJ2-2; weak D call: TRBD2 (6 bases). In germline, CDR1 is MNHEY, CDR2 SVGEGT. The CDR3 sequence is 19 residues long. Trimming left V 4 bases short and J 5 bases short, with 26 bases between. CDR3 sequence reads: CASSSLVWTPGRGTGELFF. CDR3 nucleotide sequence: TGTGCCAGCAGTTCCCTTGTTTGGACCCCCGGGAGAGGGACCGGGGAGCTGTTTTTT.

J is TRBJ2-1 and V is TRBV14; D is uncertain. Trimming took off 1 base at V and 5 bases at J, with 9 bases between the two ends. CDR3 length: 14 amino acids. Germline V gene data show CDR1 as SGHDN and CDR2 as FVKESK. Here the CDR3 reads CASSQARWHNEQFF. Here the CDR3 DNA reads TGTGCCAGCAGCCAAGCCCGCTGGCACAATGAGCAGTTCTTC.

J is TRBJ1-2 and V is TRBV7-9; D gene uncertain. Deletions cut 2 bases from V and 6 bases from J, with 22 bases between. CDR1 is SEHNR, CDR2 FQNEAQ, per germline (reference sequence). CDR3 length: 17 residues. This chain's CDR3 is CASSLSDGRGTSHGYTF. The CDR3 nucleotides read TGTGCCAGCAGCTTATCCGACGGCCGGGGTACGAGCCATGGCTACACCTTC.